The 22 T cell receptor beta chains reported below all come from one sample, sequenced in a study of blood T cell repertoires in COVID-19. The protocol was immunoSEQ multiplex PCR, while the TCRdb copy is restricted to in-frame clones and leaves out a portion. The table records approximately 90,000 clones, about four fifths of them present only once. Sequenced material: peripheral blood. These TCRs come from a human donor in a cohort sampled during active COVID-19.

The chain joins TRBV7-2 to TRBJ2-7; TRBD1 matches at 9 bases. With V trimmed by 5 bases and J by 4 bases, 9 bases remained unmatched. The CDR3 is 15 amino acids. Germline V gene data show CDR1 as SGHTA and CDR2 as FQGNSA. CDR3 DNA: TGTGCCAGCAGCGACCGGGACAGGGTTGAATACGAGCAGTACTTC. It translates to CASSDRDRVEYEQYF.

The chain links TRBV2 to TRBJ2-5, with 9 positions matching TRBD1. The CDR3 has 15 amino acids. The ends lost 5 bases at V and 4 bases at J; junction bases unmatched: 8. The germline V gene encodes CDR1 SNHLY and CDR2 FYNNEI. The DNA of the CDR3 is TGTGCCAGCAGTAACAGGGGGCGGGTGGGAGAGACCCAGTACTTC. Translated, it gives CASSNRGRVGETQYF.

The chain recombines TRBV19 with TRBJ1-4; TRBD1 aligns across 11 bases. The CDR3 has 15 residues. Germline lookup yields CDR1 LNHDA and CDR2 SQIVND (reference sequence). Trimming removed 5 bases from V and 3 bases from J; junction bases left unmatched: 2. The CDR3 nucleotides read TGTGCCAGTAGTTGGGGACAGGGGGCTAATGAAAAACTGTTTTTT. It codes for CASSWGQGANEKLFF.

The chain couples TRBV30 to TRBJ2-7, with 8 bases aligning to TRBD1. The CDR3 loop spans 14 amino acids. Looked up from germline, CDR1 is GTSNPN and CDR2 is SVGIG (reference sequence). Trimming removed 1 base from V and 2 bases from J; junction bases left unmatched: 4. Written as DNA, the CDR3 is TGTGCCTGGAGTGGGACAGGGATAACCTACGAGCAGTACTTC. Translation gives CAWSGTGITYEQYF.

This sequence joins TRBV18 and TRBJ2-1, with D perhaps TRBD2 (6 bases). Trimming stripped 6 bases from V and 5 bases from J, with 17 bases between. Germline V gene sequence: CDR1 KGHSH, CDR2 LQKENI. CDR3 length: 15 amino acids. The CDR3 loop reads CASSEFGGRDNEQFF. DNA for the CDR3: TGTGCCAGCTCCGAGTTCGGGGGAAGGGACAATGAGCAGTTCTTC.

The V gene is TRBV19, the J gene TRBJ2-1, with D maybe TRBD2 (6 bases). V was clipped by 2 bases and J by 9 bases, with 11 bases between them. The length of the CDR3 is 13 residues. Germline V gene data show CDR1 as LNHDA and CDR2 as SQIVND (reference sequence). The CDR3 bases are TGTGCCAGTAGTATACGGGGGTCGGTTGAGCAGTTCTTC. Translated, it gives CASSIRGSVEQFF.

J is TRBJ2-1 and V is TRBV11-3; TRBD2 aligns across 8 bases. V was clipped by 0 bases and J by 7 bases; unmatched bases: 11. The CDR3 loop spans 17 amino acids. Looked up from germline, CDR1 is SGHNT and CDR2 is YENEEA. The CDR3 spells CASSLELDAGGINEQFF. The CDR3 DNA is TGTGCCAGCAGCTTAGAACTCGACGCGGGAGGTATTAATGAGCAGTTCTTC.

The V call is TRBV3-1 (or the pseudogene TRBV3-2), the J call TRBJ2-7; D remains unclear. This CDR3 region has 14 residues. The V and J ends lost 1 base and 4 bases respectively, with 11 bases between them. Germline-derived CDR1 and CDR2 are LGHDT and YNNKEL (reference sequence). The DNA for the CDR3 is TGTGCCAGCAGCCAAGCTAGGCAGTCATACGAGCAGTACTTC. Protein: CASSQARQSYEQYF.

This clone was seen a single time. CDR3 DNA sequence: TGTGCCAGCAGTCCTAAGCGGGAGCGACGCACAGATACGCAGTATTTT. Translated: CASSPKRERRTDTQYF. The chain employs TRBV28 and TRBJ2-3; 8 bases match TRBD2. Trimming at V came to 5 bases and at J to 1 base, leaving 8 bases not matched to a gene. Germline CDR1 and CDR2: MDHEN and SYDVKM. This CDR3 has 16 residues.

This clone has a handful of counts. J is TRBJ2-5 and V is TRBV21-1; the table's D call of TRBD1 was not tested on the DNA. TRBV21-1 is a documented pseudogene. The CDR3 contains 14 residues. CDR3 DNA: TGTGCCAGCAGCAAAGTAATCCAGGGGGAGACCCAGTACTTC. Protein sequence: CASSKVIQGETQYF.

V and J are TRBV5-6 and TRBJ1-2; the D is unclear. V was shortened by 0 bases and J by 8 bases, with 20 bases between the two germline ends. The CDR3 contains 16 residues. Germline V gene data show CDR1 as SGHDT and CDR2 as YYEEEE. The CDR3 bases are TGTGCCAGCAGCTTGGGGGCCCTTCGGTCGAGGGCCGGCTACACCTTC. This encodes CASSLGALRSRAGYTF.

This clone appeared a few times. This chain uses TRBV7-2 with TRBJ2-5; the D gene is possibly TRBD1 (5 bases). Between the trimmed V and J ends, which lost 1 base and 7 bases, there was a span of 10 bases. This CDR3 is 13 amino acids long. Germline assignment: CDR1 SGHTA and CDR2 FQGNSA. As DNA, the CDR3 is TGTGCCAGCAGCTTAGGGCCCCAGGGGACCCAGTACTTC. Protein: CASSLGPQGTQYF. The whole variable domain, filled in from reference TRBV7-2 and TRBJ2-5, reads GAGVSQSPSNKVTEKGKDVELRCDPISGHTALYWYRQSLGQGLEFLIYFQGNSAPDKSGLPSDRFSAERTGGSVSTLTIQRTQQEDSAVYLCASSLGPQGTQYFGPGTRLLVL.

This clone was seen a handful of times. The chain is built from TRBV3-1 (or the pseudogene TRBV3-2) and TRBJ2-1; 7 bases agree with TRBD1. The CDR3 length is 12 residues. Germline V gives CDR1 LGHDT, CDR2 YNNKEL (reference sequence). Unmatched junction bases numbered 4, after V lost 5 bases and J lost 9 bases. Here the CDR3 reads CASSKNRGEQFF. The CDR3 DNA is TGTGCCAGCAGCAAAAACAGGGGTGAGCAGTTCTTC.

The CDR3 nucleotides are TGCAGTGCCGGGACAGACTATGGCTACACCTTC. It translates to CSAGTDYGYTF. The chain joins TRBV20-1 to TRBJ1-2; TRBD1 matches at 7 bases. The V gene's germline CDR1 is DFQATT and CDR2 SNEGSKA (reference sequence). This CDR3 has 11 amino acids. The V gene end was trimmed by 6 bases and the J gene end by 3 bases; junction bases not matched to a gene: 1.

V and J are TRBV11-3 and TRBJ2-2; D gene unclear. The CDR3 runs 13 residues. Trimming cost V 2 bases and J 8 bases, with 9 bases left between them. CDR1 is SGHNT, CDR2 YENEEA, per germline. Written as DNA, the CDR3 is TGTGCCAGCAGCTTAAATGACGGGGGGGAGCTGTTTTTT. It is translated as CASSLNDGGELFF.

This chain uses TRBV4-1 with TRBJ1-3, with D maybe TRBD1 (5 bases). The CDR3 length is 16 residues. The germline CDR1 and CDR2 sequences are MGHRA and YSYEKL. V lost 0 bases and J 2 bases, leaving 11 bases between the germline ends. The CDR3 spells CASSQEARETGNTIYF. The CDR3 nucleotides are TGCGCCAGCAGCCAAGAAGCCAGGGAAACTGGAAACACCATATATTTT.

This clone appeared many times. The chain's CDR3 is CATSRDCLGLVIWYFETQYF. DNA of the CDR3: TGTGCCACCAGCAGAGATTGTTTGGGACTAGTAATCTGGTATTTCGAGACCCAGTACTTC. The rearrangement uses TRBV15 and TRBJ2-5, with TRBD2 identical over 8 bases. Germline V CDR1 and CDR2: LNHNV, YYDKDF (reference sequence). V trimming: 0 bases; J trimming: 5 bases; junction bases outside the gene matches: 20. This CDR3 region has 20 residues.

This chain joins TRBV7-2 and TRBJ1-2; D is possibly TRBD1 (5 bases). CDR1 is SGHTA and CDR2 is FQGNSA in the germline V gene. V dropped 4 bases and J dropped 5 bases, with 14 bases sitting between them. CDR3 size: 14 residues. CDR3 sequence: CASSSDDSPYGYTF. Here the CDR3 DNA reads TGTGCCAGCAGCTCCGACGACAGCCCGTATGGCTACACCTTC.

The chain recombines TRBV5-1 with TRBJ2-1, with 9 bases lining up with TRBD2. Germline assignment: CDR1 SGHRS and CDR2 YFSETQ. V lost 0 bases, J lost 8 bases, and 12 bases stayed unmatched. This CDR3 is 17 amino acids long. CDR3 coding DNA: TGCGCCAGCAGCTTGGCCACGGGTGCGGGAGGGGATTATGAGCAGTTCTTC. It yields the protein CASSLATGAGGDYEQFF.

The chain recombines TRBV7-9 with TRBJ1-6, with D maybe TRBD1 (5 bases). The CDR3 is made up of 17 amino acids. V dropped 4 bases and J dropped 1 base, with 14 bases sitting between them. Germline CDR1 reads SEHNR; CDR2 reads FQNEAQ (reference sequence). CDR3 in amino acids: CASSWGGERSYNSPLHF. The CDR3, as DNA: TGTGCCAGCAGCTGGGGCGGGGAGAGGTCCTATAATTCACCCCTCCACTTT.

V usage is TRBV30 and J usage is TRBJ2-3, with D possibly matching TRBD2 (5 bases). The CDR3 spans 12 residues. Germline assignment: CDR1 GTSNPN and CDR2 SVGIG (reference sequence). The ends were cut back, 0 bases at V and 9 bases at J, with 10 bases in the middle. The CDR3 nucleotides are TGTGCCTGGAGTGTACAGAGGGTGACGCAGTATTTT. This encodes CAWSVQRVTQYF.

This chain links TRBV6-5 with TRBJ2-5; 7 bases fit TRBD1. This CDR3 is built from 14 residues. V was pared by 6 bases and J by 0 bases, with 4 bases of the junction left unmatched. Germline lookup yields CDR1 MNHEY and CDR2 SVGAGI. The CDR3 sequence: CASRPTGNQETQYF. The CDR3 bases are TGTGCCAGCAGGCCGACAGGGAACCAAGAGACCCAGTACTTC.